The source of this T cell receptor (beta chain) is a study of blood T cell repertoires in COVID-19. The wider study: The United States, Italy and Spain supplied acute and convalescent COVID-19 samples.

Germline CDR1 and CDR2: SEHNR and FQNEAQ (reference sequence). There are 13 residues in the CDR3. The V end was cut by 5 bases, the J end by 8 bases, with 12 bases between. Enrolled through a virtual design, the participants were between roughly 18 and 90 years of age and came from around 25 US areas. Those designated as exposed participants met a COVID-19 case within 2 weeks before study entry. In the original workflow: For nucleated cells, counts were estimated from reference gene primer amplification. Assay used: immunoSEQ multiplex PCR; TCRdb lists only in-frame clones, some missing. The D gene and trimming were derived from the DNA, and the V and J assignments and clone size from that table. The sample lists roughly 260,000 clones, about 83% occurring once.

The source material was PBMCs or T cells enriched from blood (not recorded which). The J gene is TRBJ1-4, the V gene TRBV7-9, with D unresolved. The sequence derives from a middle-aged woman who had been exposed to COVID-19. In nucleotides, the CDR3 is TGTGCCAGCAGCCTAGATACCGGGGAAAAACTGTTTTTT. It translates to CASSLDTGEKLFF.